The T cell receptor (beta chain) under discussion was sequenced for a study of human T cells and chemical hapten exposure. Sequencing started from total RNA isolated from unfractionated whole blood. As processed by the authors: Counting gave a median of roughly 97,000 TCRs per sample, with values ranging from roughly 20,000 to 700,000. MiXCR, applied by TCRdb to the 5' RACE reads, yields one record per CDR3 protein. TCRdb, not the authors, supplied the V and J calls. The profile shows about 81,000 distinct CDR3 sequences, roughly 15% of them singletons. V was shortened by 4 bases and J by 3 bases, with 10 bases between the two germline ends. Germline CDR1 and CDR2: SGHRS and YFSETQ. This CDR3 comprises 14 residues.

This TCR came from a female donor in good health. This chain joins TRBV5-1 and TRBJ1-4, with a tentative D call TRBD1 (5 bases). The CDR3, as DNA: TGCGCCAGCAGCCCGGGGCCGGCTAATGAAAAACTGTTTTTT. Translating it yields CASSPGPANEKLFF. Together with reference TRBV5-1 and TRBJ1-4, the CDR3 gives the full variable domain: KAGVTQTPRYLIKTRGQQVTLSCSPISGHRSVSWYQQTPGQGLQFLFEYFSETQRNKGNFPGRFSGRQFSNSRSEMNVSTLELGDSALYLCASSPGPANEKLFFGSGTQLSVL.